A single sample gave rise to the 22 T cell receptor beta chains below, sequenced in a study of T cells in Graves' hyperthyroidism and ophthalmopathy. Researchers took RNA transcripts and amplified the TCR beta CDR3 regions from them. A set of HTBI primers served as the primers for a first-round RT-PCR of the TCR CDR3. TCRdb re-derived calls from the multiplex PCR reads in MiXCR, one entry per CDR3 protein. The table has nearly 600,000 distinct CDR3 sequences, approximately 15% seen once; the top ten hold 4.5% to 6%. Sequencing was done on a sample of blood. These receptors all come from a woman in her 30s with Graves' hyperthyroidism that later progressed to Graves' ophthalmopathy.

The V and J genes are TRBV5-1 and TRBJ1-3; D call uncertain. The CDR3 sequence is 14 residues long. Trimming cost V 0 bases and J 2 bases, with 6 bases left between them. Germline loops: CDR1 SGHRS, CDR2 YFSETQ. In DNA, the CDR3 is TGCGCCAGCAGCTTGGAAAACCCTGGAAACACCATATATTTT. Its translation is CASSLENPGNTIYF.

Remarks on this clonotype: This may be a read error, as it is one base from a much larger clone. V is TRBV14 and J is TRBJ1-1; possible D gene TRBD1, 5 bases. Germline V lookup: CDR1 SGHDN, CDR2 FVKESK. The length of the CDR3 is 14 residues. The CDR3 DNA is TGTGTCAGCAGCCCCCTGAGGCAGGGAACAGACGCTTTCTTT. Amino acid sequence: CVSSPLRQGTDAFF.

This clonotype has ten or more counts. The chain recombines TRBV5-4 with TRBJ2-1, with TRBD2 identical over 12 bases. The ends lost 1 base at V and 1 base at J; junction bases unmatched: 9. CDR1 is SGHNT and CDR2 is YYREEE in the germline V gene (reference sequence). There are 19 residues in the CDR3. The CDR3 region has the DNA TGTGCCAGCAGCTTGCCTAGCGGGAGGGCCAAGGAGTCCTACAATGAGCAGTTCTTC. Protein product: CASSLPSGRAKESYNEQFF.

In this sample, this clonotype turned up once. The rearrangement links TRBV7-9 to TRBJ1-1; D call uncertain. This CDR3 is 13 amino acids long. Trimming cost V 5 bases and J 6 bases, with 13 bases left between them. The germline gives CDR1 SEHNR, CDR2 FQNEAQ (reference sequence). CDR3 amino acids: CASSGVDLSEAFF. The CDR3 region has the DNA TGTGCCAGCAGCGGGGTAGATTTGTCTGAAGCTTTCTTT.

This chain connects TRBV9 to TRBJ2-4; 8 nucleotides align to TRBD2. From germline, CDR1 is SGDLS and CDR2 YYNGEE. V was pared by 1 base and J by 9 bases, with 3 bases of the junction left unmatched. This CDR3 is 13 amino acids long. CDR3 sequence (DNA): TGTGCCAGCAGCGTAAGCGGGAGCGGCATTCAGTACTTC. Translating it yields CASSVSGSGIQYF.

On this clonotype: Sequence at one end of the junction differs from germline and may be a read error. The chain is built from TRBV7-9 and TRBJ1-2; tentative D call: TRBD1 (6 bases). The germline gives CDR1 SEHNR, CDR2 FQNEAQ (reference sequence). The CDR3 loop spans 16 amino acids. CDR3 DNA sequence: TGTGCCAGCAGTTCGAGGGGGGGGGGTACCGTCTATGGCCACACCTTC. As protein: CASSSRGGGTVYGHTF. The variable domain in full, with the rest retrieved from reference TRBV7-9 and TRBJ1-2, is DTGVSQNPRHKITKRGQNVTFRCDPISEHNRLYWYRQTLGQGPEFLTYFQNEAQLEKSRLLSDRFSAERPKGSFSTLEIQRTEQGDSAMYLCASSSRGGGTVYGHTFGSGTRLTVV.

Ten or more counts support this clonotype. In DNA form, the CDR3 reads TGTGCCAGCAGTTACTCGACCAGGGATCAGCCCCAGCATTTT. Translated, it gives CASSYSTRDQPQHF. This chain joins TRBV6-5 and TRBJ1-5; maybe TRBD1 (5 bases). Trimming stripped 0 bases from V and 5 bases from J, with 8 bases between. The CDR3 length is 14 residues. The germline gives CDR1 MNHEY, CDR2 SVGAGI.

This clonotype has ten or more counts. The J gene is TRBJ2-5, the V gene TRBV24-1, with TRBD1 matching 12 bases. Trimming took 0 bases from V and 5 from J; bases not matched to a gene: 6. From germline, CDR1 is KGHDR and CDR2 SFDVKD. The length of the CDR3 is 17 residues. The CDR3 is CATSDLRRDRGRETQYF. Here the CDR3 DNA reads TGTGCCACCAGTGATTTGCGGCGGGACAGGGGGCGGGAGACCCAGTACTTC.

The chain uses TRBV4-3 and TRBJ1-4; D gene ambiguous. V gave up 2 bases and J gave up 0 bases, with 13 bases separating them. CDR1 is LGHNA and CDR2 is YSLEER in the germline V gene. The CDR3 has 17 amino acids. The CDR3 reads CASSQNRETPTNEKLFF. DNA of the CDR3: TGCGCCAGCAGCCAAAATCGTGAGACTCCAACTAATGAAAAACTGTTTTTT.

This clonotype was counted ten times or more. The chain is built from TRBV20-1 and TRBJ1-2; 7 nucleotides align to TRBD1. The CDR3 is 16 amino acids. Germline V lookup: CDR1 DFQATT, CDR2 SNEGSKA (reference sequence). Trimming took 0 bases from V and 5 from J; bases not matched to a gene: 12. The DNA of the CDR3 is TGCAGTGCTAGAGATGCCCTGAGGGGGGACAGATATGGCTACACCTTC. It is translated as CSARDALRGDRYGYTF.

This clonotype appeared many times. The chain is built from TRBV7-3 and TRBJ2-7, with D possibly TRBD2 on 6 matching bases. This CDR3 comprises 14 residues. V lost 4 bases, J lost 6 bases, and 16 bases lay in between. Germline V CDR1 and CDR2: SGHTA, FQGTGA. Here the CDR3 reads CASSSPSTSREQYF. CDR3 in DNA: TGTGCCAGCAGCTCCCCCTCGACTAGTCGCGAGCAGTACTTC.

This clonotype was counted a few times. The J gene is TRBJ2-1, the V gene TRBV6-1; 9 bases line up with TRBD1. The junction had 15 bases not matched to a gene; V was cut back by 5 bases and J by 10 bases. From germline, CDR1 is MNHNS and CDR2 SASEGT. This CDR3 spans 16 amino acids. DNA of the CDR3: TGTGCCAGCAGTTTGGGACCGGGACAGGGACCAGTCGAGCAGTTCTTC. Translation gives CASSLGPGQGPVEQFF.

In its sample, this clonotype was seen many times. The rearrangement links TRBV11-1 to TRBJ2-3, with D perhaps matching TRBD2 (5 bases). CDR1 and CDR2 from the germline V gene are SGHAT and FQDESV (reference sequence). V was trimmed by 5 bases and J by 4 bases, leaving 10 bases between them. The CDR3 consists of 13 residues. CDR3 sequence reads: CASSEEEADTQYF. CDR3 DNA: TGTGCCAGCAGCGAAGAGGAGGCAGATACGCAGTATTTT.

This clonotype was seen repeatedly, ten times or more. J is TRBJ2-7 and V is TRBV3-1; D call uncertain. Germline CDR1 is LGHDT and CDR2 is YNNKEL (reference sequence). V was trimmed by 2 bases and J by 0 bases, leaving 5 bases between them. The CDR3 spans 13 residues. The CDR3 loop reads CASSQSDSYEQYF. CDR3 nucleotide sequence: TGTGCCAGCAGCCAATCTGACTCCTACGAGCAGTACTTC.

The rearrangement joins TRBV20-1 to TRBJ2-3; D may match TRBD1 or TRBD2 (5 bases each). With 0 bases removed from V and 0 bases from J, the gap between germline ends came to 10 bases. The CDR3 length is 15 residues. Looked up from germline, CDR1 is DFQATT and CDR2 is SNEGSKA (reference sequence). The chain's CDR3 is CSARDRGRSTDTQYF. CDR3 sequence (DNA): TGCAGTGCTAGAGATCGGGGCAGGAGCACAGATACGCAGTATTTT.

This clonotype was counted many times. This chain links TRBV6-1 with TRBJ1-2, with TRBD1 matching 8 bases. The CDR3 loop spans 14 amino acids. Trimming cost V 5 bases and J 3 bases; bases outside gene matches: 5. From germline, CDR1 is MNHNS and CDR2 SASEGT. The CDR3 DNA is TGTGCCAGCAGTCCGAAGACAGGGGACTATGGCTACACCTTC. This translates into CASSPKTGDYGYTF.

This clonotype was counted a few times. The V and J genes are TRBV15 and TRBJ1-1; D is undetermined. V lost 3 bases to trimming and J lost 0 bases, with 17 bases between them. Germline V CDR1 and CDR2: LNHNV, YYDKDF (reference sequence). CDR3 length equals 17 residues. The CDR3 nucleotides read TGTGCCACCAGCAGCCCTAACGATAGACGGGTGAACACTGAAGCTTTCTTT. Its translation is CATSSPNDRRVNTEAFF. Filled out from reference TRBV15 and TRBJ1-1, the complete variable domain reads DAMVIQNPRYQVTQFGKPVTLSCSQTLNHNVMYWYQQKSSQAPKLLFHYYDKDFNNEADTPDNFQSRRPNTSFCFLDIRSPGLGDTAMYLCATSSPNDRRVNTEAFFGQGTRLTVV.

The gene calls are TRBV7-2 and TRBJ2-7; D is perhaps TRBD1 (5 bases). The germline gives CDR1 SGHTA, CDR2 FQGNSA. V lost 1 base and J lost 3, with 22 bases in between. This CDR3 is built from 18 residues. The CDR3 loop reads CASSLGPRFPERGYEQYF. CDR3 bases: TGTGCCAGCAGCTTAGGCCCTCGATTTCCTGAAAGGGGCTACGAGCAGTACTTC.

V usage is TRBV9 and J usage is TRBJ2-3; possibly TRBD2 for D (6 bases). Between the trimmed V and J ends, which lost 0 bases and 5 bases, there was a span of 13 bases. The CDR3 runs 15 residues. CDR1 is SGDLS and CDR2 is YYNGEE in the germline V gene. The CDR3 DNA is TGTGCCAGCAGCGTAGATGGGCTAGCGAGAGATACGCAGTATTTT. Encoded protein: CASSVDGLARDTQYF.

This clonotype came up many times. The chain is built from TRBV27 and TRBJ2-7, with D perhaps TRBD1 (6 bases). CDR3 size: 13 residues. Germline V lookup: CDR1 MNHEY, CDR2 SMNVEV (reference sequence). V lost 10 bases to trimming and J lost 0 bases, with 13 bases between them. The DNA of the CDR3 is TGTGCCACCGCCGGGACACCCTCCTACGAGCAGTACTTC. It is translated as CATAGTPSYEQYF.

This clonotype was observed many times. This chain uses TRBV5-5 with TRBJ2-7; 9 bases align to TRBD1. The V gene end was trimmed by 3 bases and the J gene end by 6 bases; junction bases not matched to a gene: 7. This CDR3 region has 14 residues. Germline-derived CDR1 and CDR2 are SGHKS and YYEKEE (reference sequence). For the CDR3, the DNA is TGTGCCAGCAGCTCTGGACAGGGGTTGCGCGAGCAGTACTTC. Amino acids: CASSSGQGLREQYF. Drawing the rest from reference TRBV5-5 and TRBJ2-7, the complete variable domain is DAGVTQSPTHLIKTRGQQVTLRCSPISGHKSVSWYQQVLGQGPQFIFQYYEKEERGRGNFPDRFSARQFPNYSSELNVNALLLGDSALYLCASSSGQGLREQYFGPGTRLTVT.

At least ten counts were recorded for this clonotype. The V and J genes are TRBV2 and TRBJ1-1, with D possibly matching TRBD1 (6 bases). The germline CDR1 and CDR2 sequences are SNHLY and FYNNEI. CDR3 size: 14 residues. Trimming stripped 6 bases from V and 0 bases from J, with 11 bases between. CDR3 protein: CASSAGGLNTEAFF. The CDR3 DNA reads TGTGCCAGCAGCGCCGGGGGGCTGAACACTGAAGCTTTCTTT.